This T cell receptor (beta chain) was sequenced for a study of blood T cell repertoires in COVID-19. Overall study: Acute and convalescent COVID-19 specimens originated in the United States, Italy and Spain. The cDNA or gDNA used as material had been derived from T cells, B-cell-depleted T cells, or PBMCs.

In the original workflow: From reference gene primer amplification, estimates of nucleated cell counts were derived. Profiling relied on immunoSEQ multiplex PCR, and the TCRdb table lists in-frame clones only, not all of them. That table supplies the V and J calls and clone size; D and trimming were determined from the DNA. The repertoire includes approximately 300,000 clones, 85% to 90% of them detected once, and 4% sits in the top ten. The V segment lost 5 bases and the J segment 2 bases; nucleotides outside the gene matches: 13. The CDR3 is 17 residues long. Germline CDR1 and CDR2: SGHNT and YENEEA.

Source material: peripheral blood. This chain connects TRBV11-3 to TRBJ2-3; TRBD1 agrees at 7 bases. The receptor comes from a woman aged 45-65 years with active or convalescent COVID-19. This CDR3 reads CASSRDSRAALTDTQYF. DNA of the CDR3: TGTGCCAGCAGCAGGGACAGTCGGGCGGCCCTCACAGATACGCAGTATTTT.